The clone carrying this TCR beta chain occurred a few times. Its specificity is not known. CDR3 length: 17 amino acids. Germline V gene data show CDR1 as MNHEY and CDR2 as SVGEGT. V was clipped by 6 bases and J by 2 bases; unmatched bases: 7. TCRdb re-called the RT-PCR reads with MiXCR, one entry per CDR3 protein. The data contain hundreds of thousands of distinct CDR3 sequences, 10% to 11% of them singletons. The source of the sample is a study of response to subunit inactivated influenza vaccine. Study-level findings and limits: Researchers suggested that each seasonal influenza vaccination recruits few new T cells.

The sequence was obtained from a man aged 50 to 59 who received an inactivated influenza vaccine. V gene TRBV6-2 or TRBV6-3 combines with J gene TRBJ2-1, with 13 bases aligning to TRBD2. The sequencing here drew on PBMCs from blood, taken 45 days after vaccination. The CDR3 coding sequence is TGTGCCAGCAGGAACTCAGGACTAGCGGGGGCCTACAATGAGCAGTTCTTC. This translates into CASRNSGLAGAYNEQFF.